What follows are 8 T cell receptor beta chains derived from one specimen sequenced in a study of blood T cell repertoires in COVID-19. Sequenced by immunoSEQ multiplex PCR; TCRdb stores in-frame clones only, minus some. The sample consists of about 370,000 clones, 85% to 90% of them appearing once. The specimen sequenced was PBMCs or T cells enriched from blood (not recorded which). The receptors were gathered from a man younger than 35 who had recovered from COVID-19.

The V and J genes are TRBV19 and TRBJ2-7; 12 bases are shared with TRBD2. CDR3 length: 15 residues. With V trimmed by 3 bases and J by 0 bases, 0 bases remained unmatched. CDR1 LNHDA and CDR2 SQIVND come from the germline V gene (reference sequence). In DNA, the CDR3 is TGTGCCAGTAGTATGACTAGCGGGAGCTCCTACGAGCAGTACTTC. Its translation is CASSMTSGSSYEQYF.

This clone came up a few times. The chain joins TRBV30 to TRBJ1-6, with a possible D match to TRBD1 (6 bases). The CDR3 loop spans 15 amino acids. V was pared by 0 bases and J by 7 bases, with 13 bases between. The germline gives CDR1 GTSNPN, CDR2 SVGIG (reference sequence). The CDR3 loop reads CAWSVTTRGNSPLHF. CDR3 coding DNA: TGTGCCTGGAGTGTAACGACCAGGGGAAATTCACCCCTCCACTTT.

DNA of the CDR3: TGTGCCAGCAGCCCCGGGGGGGGAGCGAACACTGAAGCTTTCTTT. Its translation is CASSPGGGANTEAFF. V and J are TRBV7-9 and TRBJ1-1, with D possibly TRBD1 on 5 matching bases. The CDR3 totals 15 residues. V was trimmed by 5 bases and J by 1 base, leaving 14 bases between them. From germline, CDR1 is SEHNR and CDR2 FQNEAQ (reference sequence).

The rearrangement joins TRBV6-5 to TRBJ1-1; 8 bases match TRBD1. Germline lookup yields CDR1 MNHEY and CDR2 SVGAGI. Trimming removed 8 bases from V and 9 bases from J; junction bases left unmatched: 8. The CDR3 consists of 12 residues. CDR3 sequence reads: CASLQGEIKAFF. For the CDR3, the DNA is TGTGCCAGCCTACAGGGGGAGATCAAAGCTTTCTTT.

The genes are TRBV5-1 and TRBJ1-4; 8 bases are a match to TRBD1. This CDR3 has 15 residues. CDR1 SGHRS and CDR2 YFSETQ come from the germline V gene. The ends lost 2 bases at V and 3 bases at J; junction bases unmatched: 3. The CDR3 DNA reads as TGCGCCAGCAGCTTCACAGGGGGACCTAATGAAAAACTGTTTTTT. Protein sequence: CASSFTGGPNEKLFF.

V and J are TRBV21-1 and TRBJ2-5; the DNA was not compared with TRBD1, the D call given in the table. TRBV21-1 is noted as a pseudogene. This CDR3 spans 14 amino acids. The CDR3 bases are TGTGCCAGCAGCAAAGCGGCAGGGCGAGAGACCCAGTACTTC. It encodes CASSKAAGRETQYF.

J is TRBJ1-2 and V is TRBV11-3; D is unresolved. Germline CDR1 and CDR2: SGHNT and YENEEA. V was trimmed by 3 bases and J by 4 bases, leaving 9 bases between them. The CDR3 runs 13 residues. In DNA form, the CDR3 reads TGTGCCAGCAGCTTGGAGTTCGGCTATGGCTACACCTTC. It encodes CASSLEFGYGYTF.

The CDR3 sequence is CASSPKDIRREQYF. CDR3 DNA sequence: TGTGCCAGCTCACCAAAAGACATAAGGAGGGAGCAGTACTTC. The chain combines TRBV18 with TRBJ2-7, with a possible D match to TRBD2 (5 bases). CDR1 and CDR2 from the germline V gene are KGHSH and LQKENI. The V gene lost 2 bases and the J gene lost 7 bases, with 15 bases spanning the gap. This CDR3 has 14 residues.